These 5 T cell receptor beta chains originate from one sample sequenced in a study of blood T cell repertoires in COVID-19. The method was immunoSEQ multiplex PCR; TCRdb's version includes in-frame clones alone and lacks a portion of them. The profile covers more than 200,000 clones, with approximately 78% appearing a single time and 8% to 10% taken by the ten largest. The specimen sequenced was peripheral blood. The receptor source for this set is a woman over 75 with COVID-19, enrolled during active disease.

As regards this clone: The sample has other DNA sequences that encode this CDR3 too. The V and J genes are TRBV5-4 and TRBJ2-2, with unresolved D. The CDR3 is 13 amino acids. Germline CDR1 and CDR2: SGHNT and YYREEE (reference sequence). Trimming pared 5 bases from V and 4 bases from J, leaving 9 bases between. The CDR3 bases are TGTGCCAGCAGTCGCGTGAGCACCGGGGAGCTGTTTTTT. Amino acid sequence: CASSRVSTGELFF.

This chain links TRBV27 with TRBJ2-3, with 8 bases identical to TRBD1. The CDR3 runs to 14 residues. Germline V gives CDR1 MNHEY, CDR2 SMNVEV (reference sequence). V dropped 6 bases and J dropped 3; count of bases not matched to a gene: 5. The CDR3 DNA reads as TGTGCCAGCAGCCTCCGACAGGGGACAGATACGCAGTATTTT. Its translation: CASSLRQGTDTQYF.

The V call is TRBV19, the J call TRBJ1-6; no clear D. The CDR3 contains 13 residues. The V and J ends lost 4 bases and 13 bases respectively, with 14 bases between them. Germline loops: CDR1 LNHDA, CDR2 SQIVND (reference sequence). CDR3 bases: TGTGCCAGTAGTACCCCGGGGAAAACCCCCCTCCACTTT. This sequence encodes CASSTPGKTPLHF. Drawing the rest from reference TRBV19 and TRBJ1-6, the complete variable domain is DGGITQSPKYLFRKEGQNVTLSCEQNLNHDAMYWYRQDPGQGLRLIYYSQIVNDFQKGDIAEGYSVSREKKESFPLTVTSAQKNPTAFYLCASSTPGKTPLHFGNGTRLTVT.

The CDR3 coding sequence is TGTGCCAGCTCCCTACAGGGAGACAGGGTCACTGAAGCTTTCTTT. As protein: CASSLQGDRVTEAFF. The chain links TRBV18 to TRBJ1-1; the match to TRBD1 covers 7 bases. V lost 6 bases and J lost 4; bases outside the gene matches: 11. This CDR3 is built from 15 residues. Germline CDR1 KGHSH, CDR2 LQKENI.

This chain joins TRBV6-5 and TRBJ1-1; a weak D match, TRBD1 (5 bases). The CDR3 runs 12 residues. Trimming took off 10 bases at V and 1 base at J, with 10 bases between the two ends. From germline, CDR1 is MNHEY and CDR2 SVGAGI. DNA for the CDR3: TGTGCCACCAAAACAGGGAACACTGAAGCTTTCTTT. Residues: CATKTGNTEAFF.